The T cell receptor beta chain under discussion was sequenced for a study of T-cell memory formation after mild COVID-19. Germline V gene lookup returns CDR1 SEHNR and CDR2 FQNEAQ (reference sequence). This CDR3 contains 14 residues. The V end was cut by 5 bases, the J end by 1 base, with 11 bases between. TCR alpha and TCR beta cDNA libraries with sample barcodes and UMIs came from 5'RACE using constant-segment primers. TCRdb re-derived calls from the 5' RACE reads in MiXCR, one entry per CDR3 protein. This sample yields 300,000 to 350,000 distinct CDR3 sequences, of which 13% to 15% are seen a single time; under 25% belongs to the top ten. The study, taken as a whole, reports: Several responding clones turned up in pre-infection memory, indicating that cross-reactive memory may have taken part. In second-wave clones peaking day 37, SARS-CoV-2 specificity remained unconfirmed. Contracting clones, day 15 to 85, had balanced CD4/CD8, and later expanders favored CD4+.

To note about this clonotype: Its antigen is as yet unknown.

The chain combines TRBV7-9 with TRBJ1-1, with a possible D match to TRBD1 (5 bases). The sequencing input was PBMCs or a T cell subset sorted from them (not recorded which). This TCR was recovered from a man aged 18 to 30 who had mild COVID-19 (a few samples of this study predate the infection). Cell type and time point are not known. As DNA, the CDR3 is TGTGCCAGCAGCCCGAATGACAGGAACACTGAAGCTTTCTTT. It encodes CASSPNDRNTEAFF.